This T cell receptor beta chain was captured in a study of cytomegalovirus exposure and HLA in healthy donors. The PCR used 60 Vbeta and 13 Jbeta primers. The data were produced by immunoSEQ multiplex PCR, yet TCRdb's version contains in-frame clones alone and is incomplete. This sample has about 160,000 clones; roughly three quarters occur once, and the top ten carry approximately 6.8%. CDR1 and CDR2 (germline): SGHNT, YYREEE (reference sequence). The V and J ends lost 2 bases and 7 bases respectively, with 12 bases between them. The CDR3 sequence is 13 residues long. This chain links TRBV5-4 with TRBJ1-2; D is undetermined. The receptor comes from a woman between 40 and 50 years old in good health and CMV-seropositive. Sequenced input: PBMCs. The CDR3 reads CASSFRELVGYTF. The CDR3 DNA follows: TGTGCCAGCAGCTTTAGGGAGTTGGTTGGCTACACCTTC.